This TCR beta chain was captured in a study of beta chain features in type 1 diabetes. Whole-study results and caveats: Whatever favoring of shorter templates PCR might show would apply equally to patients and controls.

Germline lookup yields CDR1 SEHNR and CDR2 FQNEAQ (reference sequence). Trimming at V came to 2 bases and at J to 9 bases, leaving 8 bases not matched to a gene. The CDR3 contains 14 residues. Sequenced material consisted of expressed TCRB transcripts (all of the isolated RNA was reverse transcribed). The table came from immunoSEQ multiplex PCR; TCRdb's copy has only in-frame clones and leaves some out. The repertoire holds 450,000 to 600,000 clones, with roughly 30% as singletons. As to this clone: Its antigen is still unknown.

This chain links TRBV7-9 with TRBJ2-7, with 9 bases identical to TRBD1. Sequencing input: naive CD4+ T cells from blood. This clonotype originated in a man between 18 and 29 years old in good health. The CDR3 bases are TGTGCCAGCAGCTTACTGGGACAGGGATGGGCGCAGTACTTC. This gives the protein CASSLLGQGWAQYF.